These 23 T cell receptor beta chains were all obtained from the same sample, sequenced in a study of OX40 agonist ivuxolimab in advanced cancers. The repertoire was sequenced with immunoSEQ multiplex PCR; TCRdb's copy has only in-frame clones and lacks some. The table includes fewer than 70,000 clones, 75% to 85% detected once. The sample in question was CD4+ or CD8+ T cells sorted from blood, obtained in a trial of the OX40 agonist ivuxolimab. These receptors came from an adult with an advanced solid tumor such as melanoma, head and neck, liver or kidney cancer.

The CDR3 spells CASMLGAYGYTF. As DNA, the CDR3 is TGTGCCAGCATGCTAGGGGCCTATGGCTACACCTTC. V usage is TRBV6-1 and J usage is TRBJ1-2, with D possibly TRBD1 on 5 matching bases. The CDR3 is 12 amino acids. CDR1 MNHNS and CDR2 SASEGT come from the germline V gene. V gave up 7 bases and J gave up 4 bases, with 10 bases separating them.

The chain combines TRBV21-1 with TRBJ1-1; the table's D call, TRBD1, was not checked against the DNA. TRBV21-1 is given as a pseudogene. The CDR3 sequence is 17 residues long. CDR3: CASSDRQERGLITEAFF. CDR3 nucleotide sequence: TGTGCCAGCAGCGATCGACAGGAAAGGGGGTTAATAACTGAAGCTTTCTTT.

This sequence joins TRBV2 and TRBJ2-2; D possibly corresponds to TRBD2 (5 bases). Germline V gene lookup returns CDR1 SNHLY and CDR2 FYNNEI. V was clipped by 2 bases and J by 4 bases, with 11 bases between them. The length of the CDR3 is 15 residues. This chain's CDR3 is CASSESAAATGELFF. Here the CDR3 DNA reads TGTGCCAGCAGTGAATCGGCAGCGGCCACCGGGGAGCTGTTTTTT.

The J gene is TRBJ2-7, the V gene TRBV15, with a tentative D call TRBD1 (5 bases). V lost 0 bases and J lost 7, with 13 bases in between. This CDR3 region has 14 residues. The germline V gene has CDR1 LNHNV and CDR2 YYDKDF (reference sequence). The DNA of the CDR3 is TGTGCCACCAGCAGAGATCAAGGGGTCGGGGAGCAGTACTTC. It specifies CATSRDQGVGEQYF.

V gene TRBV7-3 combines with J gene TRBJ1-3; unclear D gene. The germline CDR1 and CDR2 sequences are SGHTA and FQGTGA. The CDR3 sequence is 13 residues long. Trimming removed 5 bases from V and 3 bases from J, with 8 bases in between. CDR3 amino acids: CASSPLGGNTIYF. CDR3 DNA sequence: TGTGCCAGCAGCCCCTTGGGTGGAAACACCATATATTTT.

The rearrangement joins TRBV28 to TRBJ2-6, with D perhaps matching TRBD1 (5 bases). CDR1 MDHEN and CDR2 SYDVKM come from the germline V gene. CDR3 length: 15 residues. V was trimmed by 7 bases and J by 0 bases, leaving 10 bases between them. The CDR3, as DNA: TGTGCCAGCACCAAGGGGAACTCTGGGGCCAACGTCCTGACTTTC. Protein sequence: CASTKGNSGANVLTF.

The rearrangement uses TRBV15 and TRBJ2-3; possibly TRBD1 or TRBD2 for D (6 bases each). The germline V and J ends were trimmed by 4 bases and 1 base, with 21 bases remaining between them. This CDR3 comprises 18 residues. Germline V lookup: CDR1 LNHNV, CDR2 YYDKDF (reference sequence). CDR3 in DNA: TGTGCCACCAGCATGAAGGGGGGATGGGCGTTGGGCACAGATACGCAGTATTTT. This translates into CATSMKGGWALGTDTQYF.

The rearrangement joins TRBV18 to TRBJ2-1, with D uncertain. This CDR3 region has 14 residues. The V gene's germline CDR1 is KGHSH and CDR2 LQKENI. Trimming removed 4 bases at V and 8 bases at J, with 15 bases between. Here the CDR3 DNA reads TGTGCCAGCTCACGCTCAGGTTTCAGCGATGAGCAGTTCTTC. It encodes CASSRSGFSDEQFF. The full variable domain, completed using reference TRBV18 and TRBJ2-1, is NAGVMQNPRHLVRRRGQEARLRCSPMKGHSHVYWYRQLPEEGLKFMVYLQKENIIDESGMPKERFSAEFPKEGPSILRIQQVVRGDSAAYFCASSRSGFSDEQFFGPGTRLTVL.

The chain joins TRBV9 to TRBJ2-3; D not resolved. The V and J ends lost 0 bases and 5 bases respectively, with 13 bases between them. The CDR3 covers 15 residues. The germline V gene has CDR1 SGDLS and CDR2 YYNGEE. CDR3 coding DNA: TGTGCCAGCAGCGTAGAGGGCTCCCGCGGAGATACGCAGTATTTT. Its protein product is CASSVEGSRGDTQYF.

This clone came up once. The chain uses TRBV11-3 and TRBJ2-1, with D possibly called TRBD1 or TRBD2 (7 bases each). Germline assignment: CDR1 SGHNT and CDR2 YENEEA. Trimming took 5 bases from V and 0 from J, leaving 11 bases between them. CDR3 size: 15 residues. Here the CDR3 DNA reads TGTGCCAGCAGCCCAGGGGGGGGCTCCTACAATGAGCAGTTCTTC. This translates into CASSPGGGSYNEQFF. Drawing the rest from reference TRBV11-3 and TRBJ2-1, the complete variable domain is EAGVVQSPRYKIIEKKQPVAFWCNPISGHNTLYWYLQNLGQGPELLIRYENEEAVDDSQLPKDRFSAERLKGVDSTLKIQPAELGDSAVYLCASSPGGGSYNEQFFGPGTRLTVL.

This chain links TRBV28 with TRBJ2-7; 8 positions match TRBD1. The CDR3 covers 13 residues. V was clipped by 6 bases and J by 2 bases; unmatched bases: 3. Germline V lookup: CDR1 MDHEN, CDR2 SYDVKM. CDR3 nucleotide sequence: TGTGCCAGCAGGGGGACAGGACCCTACGAGCAGTACTTC. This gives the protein CASRGTGPYEQYF.

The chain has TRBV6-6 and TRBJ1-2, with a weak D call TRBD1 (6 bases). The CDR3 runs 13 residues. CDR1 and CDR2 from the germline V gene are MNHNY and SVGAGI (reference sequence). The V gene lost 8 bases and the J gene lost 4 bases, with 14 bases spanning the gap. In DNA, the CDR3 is TGTGCCAGCCGTGACTCGGGGGCCTATGGCTACACCTTC. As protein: CASRDSGAYGYTF.

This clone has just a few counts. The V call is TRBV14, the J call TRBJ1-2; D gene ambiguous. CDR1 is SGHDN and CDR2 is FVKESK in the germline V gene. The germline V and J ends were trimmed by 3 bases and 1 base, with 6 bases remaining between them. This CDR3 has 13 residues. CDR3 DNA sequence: TGTGCCAGCAGCCACGGCCTTAACTATGGCTACACCTTC. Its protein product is CASSHGLNYGYTF.

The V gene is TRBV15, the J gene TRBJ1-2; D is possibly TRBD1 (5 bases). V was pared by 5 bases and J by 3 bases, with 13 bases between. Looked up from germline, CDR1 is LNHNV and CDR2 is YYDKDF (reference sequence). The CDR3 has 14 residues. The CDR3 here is CATSYYGGDYGYTF. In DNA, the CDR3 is TGTGCCACCAGCTACTACGGGGGGGACTATGGCTACACCTTC. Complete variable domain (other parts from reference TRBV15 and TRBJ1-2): DAMVIQNPRYQVTQFGKPVTLSCSQTLNHNVMYWYQQKSSQAPKLLFHYYDKDFNNEADTPDNFQSRRPNTSFCFLDIRSPGLGDTAMYLCATSYYGGDYGYTFGSGTRLTVV.

CDR3 protein: CASSALPVRGDTQYF. In DNA form, the CDR3 reads TGTGCCAGCAGTGCCTTGCCGGTTCGGGGAGATACGCAGTATTTT. This rearrangement joins TRBV6-1 to TRBJ2-3; D possibly corresponds to TRBD2 (5 bases). V lost 4 bases and J lost 5, with 16 bases in between. This CDR3 has 15 residues. Germline CDR1 reads MNHNS; CDR2 reads SASEGT.

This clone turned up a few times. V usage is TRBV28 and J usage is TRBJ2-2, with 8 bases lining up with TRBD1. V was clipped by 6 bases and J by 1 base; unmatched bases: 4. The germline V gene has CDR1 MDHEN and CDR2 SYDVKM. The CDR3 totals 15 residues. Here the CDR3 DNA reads TGTGCCAGCAGCAGGGGGCGACAGAACACCGGGGAGCTGTTTTTT. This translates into CASSRGRQNTGELFF. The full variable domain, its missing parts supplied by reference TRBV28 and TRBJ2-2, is DVKVTQSSRYLVKRTGEKVFLECVQDMDHENMFWYRQDPGLGLRLIYFSYDVKMKEKGDIPEGYSVSREKKERFSLILESASTNQTSMYLCASSRGRQNTGELFFGEGSRLTVL.

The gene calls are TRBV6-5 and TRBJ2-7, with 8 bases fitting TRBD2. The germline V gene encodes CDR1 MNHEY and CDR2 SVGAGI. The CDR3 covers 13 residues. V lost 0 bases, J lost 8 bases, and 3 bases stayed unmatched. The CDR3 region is CASSYSPGGQQYF. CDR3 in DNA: TGTGCCAGCAGTTACTCCCCGGGGGGGCAGCAGTACTTC.

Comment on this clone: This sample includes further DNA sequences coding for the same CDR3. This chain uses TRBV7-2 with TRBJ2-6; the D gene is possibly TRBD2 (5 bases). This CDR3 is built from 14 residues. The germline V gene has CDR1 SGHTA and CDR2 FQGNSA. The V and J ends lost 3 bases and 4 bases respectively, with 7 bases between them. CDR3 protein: CASSFRGGANVLTF. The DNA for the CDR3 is TGTGCCAGCAGCTTCCGGGGAGGGGCCAACGTCCTGACTTTC.

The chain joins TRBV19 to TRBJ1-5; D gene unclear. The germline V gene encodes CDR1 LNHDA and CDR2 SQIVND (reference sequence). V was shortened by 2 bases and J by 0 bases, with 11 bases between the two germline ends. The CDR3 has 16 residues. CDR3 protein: CASSITDTYSNQPQHF. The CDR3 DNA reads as TGTGCCAGTAGTATAACAGACACTTATAGCAATCAGCCCCAGCATTTT.

CDR3 loop: CASIRSQGAQGYTF. The CDR3 DNA reads as TGTGCCAGCATAAGGAGCCAGGGGGCGCAGGGCTACACCTTC. The chain couples TRBV28 to TRBJ1-2; TRBD1 aligns across 8 bases. Germline CDR1 is MDHEN and CDR2 is SYDVKM. There are 14 residues in the CDR3. After removal of 7 bases from V and 8 bases from J, the junction contained 12 bases not matched to a gene.

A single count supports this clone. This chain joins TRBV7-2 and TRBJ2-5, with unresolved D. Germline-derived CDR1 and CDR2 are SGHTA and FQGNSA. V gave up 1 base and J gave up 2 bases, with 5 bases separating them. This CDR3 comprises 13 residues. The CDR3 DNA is TGTGCCAGCAGCTTAGTATTTCAAGAGACCCAGTACTTC. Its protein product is CASSLVFQETQYF.

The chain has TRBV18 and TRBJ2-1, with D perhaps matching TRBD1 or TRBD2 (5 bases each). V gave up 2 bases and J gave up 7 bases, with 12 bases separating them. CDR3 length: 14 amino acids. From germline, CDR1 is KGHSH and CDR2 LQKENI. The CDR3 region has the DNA TGTGCCAGCTCACCAAGCTTCGAGGGGAATGAGCAGTTCTTC. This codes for CASSPSFEGNEQFF.

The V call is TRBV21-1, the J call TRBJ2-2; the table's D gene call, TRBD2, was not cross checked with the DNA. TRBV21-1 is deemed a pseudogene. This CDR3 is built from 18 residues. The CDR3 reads CASSKAPSDCKNTGELFF. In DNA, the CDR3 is TGTGCCAGCAGCAAAGCCCCCTCGGACTGTAAGAACACCGGGGAGCTGTTTTTT.